Listed below are T cell receptor beta chains from one sample, sequenced in a study of shared clonotypes between healthy human individuals. TCRdb's copy holds only in-frame clones and misses some; the assay was immunoSEQ multiplex PCR. The data show about 1,900,000 clones, about 95% seen once. Sequenced sample: naive CD8+ T cells sorted from blood. Every receptor here comes from a man younger than 35 in good health. Each CDR3 is given with its conserved first and last residue. Fields, in order: V gene, J gene, clone size, CDR3 protein. Some rows have no size entry. The others give once, few or many, or a class for an expanded clone.

v_call: TRBV9
j_call: TRBJ1-1
clone_size: .
cdr3_aa: CASSVGLRATEAFF

v_call: TRBV2
j_call: TRBJ1-1
clone_size: .
cdr3_aa: CASSEEVHTEAFF

v_call: TRBV4-3
j_call: TRBJ1-1
clone_size: .
cdr3_aa: CASSQDSGGTTEAFF

v_call: TRBV9
j_call: TRBJ2-1
clone_size: .
cdr3_aa: CASSVVSGGGNEQFF

v_call: TRBV2
j_call: TRBJ1-1
clone_size: .
cdr3_aa: CASIGRLNAPNTEAFF

v_call: TRBV5-1
j_call: TRBJ2-7
clone_size: .
cdr3_aa: CASSLAGLSYEQYF

v_call: TRBV9
j_call: TRBJ1-5
clone_size: .
cdr3_aa: CASSTNGGNQPQHF

v_call: TRBV4-1
j_call: TRBJ2-1
clone_size: .
cdr3_aa: CASSQGLAGGREQFF

v_call: TRBV6-5
j_call: TRBJ2-7
clone_size: .
cdr3_aa: CASSPPGYEQYF

v_call: TRBV7-3
j_call: TRBJ2-3
clone_size: .
cdr3_aa: CASSPTYRDPREGERDTQYF

v_call: TRBV30
j_call: TRBJ1-1
clone_size: .
cdr3_aa: CAWSVGGTEAFF

v_call: TRBV6-5
j_call: TRBJ1-1
clone_size: .
cdr3_aa: CASSYQIDRGHTEAFF

v_call: TRBV5-6
j_call: TRBJ2-4
clone_size: .
cdr3_aa: CASSPGYENIQYF

v_call: TRBV25-1
j_call: TRBJ2-5
clone_size: once
cdr3_aa: CASSLQSSNTETQYF

v_call: TRBV13
j_call: TRBJ2-5
clone_size: once
cdr3_aa: CASTTPPGGRETQYF

v_call: TRBV15
j_call: TRBJ2-7
clone_size: .
cdr3_aa: CATSSTSGYYEQYF